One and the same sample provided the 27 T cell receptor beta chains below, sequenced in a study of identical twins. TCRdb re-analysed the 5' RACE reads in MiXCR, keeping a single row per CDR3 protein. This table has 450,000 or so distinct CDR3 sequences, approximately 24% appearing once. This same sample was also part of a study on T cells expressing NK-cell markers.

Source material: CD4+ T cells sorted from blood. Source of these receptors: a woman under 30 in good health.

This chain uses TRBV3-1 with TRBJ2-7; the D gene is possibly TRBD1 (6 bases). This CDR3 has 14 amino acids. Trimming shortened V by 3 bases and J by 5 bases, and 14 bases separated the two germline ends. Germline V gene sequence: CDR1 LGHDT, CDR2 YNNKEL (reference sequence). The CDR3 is CASSHNFRTDEQYF. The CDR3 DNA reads TGTGCCAGCAGCCATAATTTCCGGACAGACGAGCAGTACTTC.

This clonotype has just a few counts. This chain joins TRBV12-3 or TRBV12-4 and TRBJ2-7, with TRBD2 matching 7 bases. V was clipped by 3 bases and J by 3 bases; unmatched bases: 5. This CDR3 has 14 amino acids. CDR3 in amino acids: CASSLRESGYEQYF. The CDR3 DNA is TGTGCCAGCAGTTTGCGGGAGAGTGGCTACGAGCAGTACTTC.

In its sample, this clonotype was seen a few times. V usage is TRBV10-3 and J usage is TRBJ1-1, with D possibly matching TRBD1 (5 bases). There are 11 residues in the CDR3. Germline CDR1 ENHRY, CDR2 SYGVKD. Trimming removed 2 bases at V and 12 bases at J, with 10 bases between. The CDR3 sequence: CAISEGRVTFF. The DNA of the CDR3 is TGTGCCATCAGTGAGGGCAGGGTTACTTTCTTT.

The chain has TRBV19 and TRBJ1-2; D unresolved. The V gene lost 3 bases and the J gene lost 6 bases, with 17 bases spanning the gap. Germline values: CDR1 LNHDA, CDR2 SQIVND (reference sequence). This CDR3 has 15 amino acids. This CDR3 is CASSIGPGDGDGYTF. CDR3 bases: TGTGCCAGTAGTATTGGTCCGGGCGATGGGGATGGCTACACCTTC.

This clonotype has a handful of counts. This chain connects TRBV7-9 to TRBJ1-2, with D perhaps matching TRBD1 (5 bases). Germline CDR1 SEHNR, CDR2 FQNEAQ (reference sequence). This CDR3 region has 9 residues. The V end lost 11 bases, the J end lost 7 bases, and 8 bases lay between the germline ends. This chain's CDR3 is CAGGSGYTF. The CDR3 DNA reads TGTGCCGGGGGGAGTGGCTACACCTTC.

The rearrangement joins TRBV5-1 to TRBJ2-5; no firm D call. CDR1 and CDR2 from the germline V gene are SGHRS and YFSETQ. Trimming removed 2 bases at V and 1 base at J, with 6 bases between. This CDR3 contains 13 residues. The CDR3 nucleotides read TGCGCCAGCAGCTTCGGGTTCCAAGAGACCCAGTACTTC. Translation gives CASSFGFQETQYF.

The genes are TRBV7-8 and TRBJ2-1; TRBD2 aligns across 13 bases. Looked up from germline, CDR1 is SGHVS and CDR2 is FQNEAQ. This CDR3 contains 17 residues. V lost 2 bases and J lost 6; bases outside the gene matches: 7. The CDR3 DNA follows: TGTGCCAGCAGCTTAAGGGTCGGGACTAGCGGGACCAATGAGCAGTTCTTC. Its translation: CASSLRVGTSGTNEQFF.

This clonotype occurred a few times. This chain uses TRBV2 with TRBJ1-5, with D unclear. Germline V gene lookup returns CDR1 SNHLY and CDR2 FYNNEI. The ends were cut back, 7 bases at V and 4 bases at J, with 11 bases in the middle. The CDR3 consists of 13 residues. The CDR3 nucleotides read TGTGCCAGCAAACTTTACGAAAATCAGCCCCAGCATTTT. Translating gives CASKLYENQPQHF.

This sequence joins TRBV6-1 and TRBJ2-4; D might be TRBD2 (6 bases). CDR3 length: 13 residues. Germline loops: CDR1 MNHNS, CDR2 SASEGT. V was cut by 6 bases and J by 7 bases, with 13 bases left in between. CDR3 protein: CASRERVLNIQYF. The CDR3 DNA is TGTGCCAGCAGGGAGCGGGTCTTGAACATTCAGTACTTC.

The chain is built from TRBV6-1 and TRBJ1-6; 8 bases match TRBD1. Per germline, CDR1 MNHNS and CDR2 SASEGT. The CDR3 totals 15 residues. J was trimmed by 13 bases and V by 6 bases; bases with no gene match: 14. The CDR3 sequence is CASSKQTGTGRPLHF. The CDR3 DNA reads TGTGCCAGCAGCAAACAGACCGGGACAGGAAGGCCCCTCCACTTT.

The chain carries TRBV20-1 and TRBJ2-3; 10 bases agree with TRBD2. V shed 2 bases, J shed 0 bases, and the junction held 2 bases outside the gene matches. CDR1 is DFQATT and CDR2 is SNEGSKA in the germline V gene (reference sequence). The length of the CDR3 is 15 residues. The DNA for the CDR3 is TGCAGTGCTAGAACTAGCGGGGAAAGCACAGATACGCAGTATTTT. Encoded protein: CSARTSGESTDTQYF.

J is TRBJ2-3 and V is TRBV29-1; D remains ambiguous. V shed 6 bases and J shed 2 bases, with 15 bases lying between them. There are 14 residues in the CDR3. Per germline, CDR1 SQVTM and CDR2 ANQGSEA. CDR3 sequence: CSVVTQIYTDTQYF. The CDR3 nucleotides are TGCAGCGTCGTAACACAGATTTACACAGATACGCAGTATTTT.

In DNA form, the CDR3 reads TGTGCCAGTTGCCTAGCGGGGGGCATAGATACGCAGTATTTT. This encodes CASCLAGGIDTQYF. V and J are TRBV2 and TRBJ2-3; 11 bases agree with TRBD2. CDR1 and CDR2 (germline): SNHLY, FYNNEI. V lost 9 bases, J lost 5 bases, and 7 bases stayed unmatched. CDR3 length equals 14 residues.

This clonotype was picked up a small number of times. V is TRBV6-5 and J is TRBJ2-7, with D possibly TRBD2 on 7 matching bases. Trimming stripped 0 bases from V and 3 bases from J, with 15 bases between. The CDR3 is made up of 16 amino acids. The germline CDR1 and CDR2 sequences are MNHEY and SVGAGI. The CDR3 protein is CASSYSKGGLNYEQYF. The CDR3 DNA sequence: TGTGCCAGCAGTTACTCGAAGGGGGGGCTCAACTACGAGCAGTACTTC.

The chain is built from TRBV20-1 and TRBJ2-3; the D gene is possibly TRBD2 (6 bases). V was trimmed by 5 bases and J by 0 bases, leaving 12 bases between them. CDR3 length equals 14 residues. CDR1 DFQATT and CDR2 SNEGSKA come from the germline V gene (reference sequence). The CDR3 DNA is TGCAGTGCTGCGCGGGGACCCAGCACAGATACGCAGTATTTT. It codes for CSAARGPSTDTQYF.

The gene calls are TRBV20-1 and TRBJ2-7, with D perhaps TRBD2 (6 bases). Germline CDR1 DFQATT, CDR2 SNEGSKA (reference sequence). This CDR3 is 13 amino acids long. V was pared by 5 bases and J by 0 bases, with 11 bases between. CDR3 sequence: CSAPGEVSYEQYF. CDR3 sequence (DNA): TGCAGTGCTCCCGGGGAGGTCTCCTACGAGCAGTACTTC.

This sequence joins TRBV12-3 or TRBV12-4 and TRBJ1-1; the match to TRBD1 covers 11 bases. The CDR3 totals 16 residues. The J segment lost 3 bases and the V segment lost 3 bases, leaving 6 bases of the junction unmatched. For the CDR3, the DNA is TGTGCCAGCAGTTTCTCGGCGGGACAGGGGGACACTGAAGCTTTCTTT. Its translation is CASSFSAGQGDTEAFF.

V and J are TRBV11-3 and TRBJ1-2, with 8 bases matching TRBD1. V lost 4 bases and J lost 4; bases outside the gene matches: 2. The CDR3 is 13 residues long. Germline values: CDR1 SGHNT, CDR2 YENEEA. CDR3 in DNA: TGTGCCAGCAGCTCAGGGGGCTCCTATGGCTACACCTTC. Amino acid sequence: CASSSGGSYGYTF.

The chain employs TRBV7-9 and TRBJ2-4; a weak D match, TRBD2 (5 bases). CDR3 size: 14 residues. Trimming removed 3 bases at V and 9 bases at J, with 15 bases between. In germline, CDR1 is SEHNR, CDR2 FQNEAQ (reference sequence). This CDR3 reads CASSLHADRGIQYF. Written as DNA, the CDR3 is TGTGCCAGCAGCTTGCATGCCGACCGGGGCATTCAGTACTTC.

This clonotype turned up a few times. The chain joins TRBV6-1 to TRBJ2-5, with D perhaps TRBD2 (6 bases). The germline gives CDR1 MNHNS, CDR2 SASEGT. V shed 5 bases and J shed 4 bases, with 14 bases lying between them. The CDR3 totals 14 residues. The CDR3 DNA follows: TGTGCCAGCAGTCCCCAGGCGGGAAGAGAGACCCAGTACTTC. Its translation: CASSPQAGRETQYF.

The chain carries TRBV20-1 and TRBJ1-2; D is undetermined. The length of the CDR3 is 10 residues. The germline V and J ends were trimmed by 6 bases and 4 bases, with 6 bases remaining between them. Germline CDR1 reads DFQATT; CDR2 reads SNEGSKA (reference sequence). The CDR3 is CSALSYGYTF. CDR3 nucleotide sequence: TGCAGTGCACTCAGCTATGGCTACACCTTC.

CDR3: CSARATGATEAFF. The CDR3 region has the DNA TGCAGTGCTAGGGCGACAGGGGCCACTGAAGCTTTCTTT. V is TRBV20-1 and J is TRBJ1-1, with 8 nucleotides matching TRBD1. V trimming: 3 bases; J trimming: 4 bases; junction bases outside the gene matches: 4. CDR1 DFQATT and CDR2 SNEGSKA come from the germline V gene (reference sequence). CDR3 length: 13 residues.

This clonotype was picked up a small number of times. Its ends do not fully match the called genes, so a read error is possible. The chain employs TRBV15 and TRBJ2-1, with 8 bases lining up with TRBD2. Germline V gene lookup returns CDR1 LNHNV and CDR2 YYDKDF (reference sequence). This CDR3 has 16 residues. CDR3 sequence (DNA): TGTGCCACCACCAGAGGTGGGACTAGAGGGAAGAATGAGCAGTTCTTC. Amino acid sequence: CATTRGGTRGKNEQFF. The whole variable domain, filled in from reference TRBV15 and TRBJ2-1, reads DAMVIQNPRYQVTQFGKPVTLSCSQTLNHNVMYWYQQKSSQAPKLLFHYYDKDFNNEADTPDNFQSRRPNTSFCFLDIRSPGLGDTAMYLCATTRGGTRGKNEQFFGPGTRLTVL.

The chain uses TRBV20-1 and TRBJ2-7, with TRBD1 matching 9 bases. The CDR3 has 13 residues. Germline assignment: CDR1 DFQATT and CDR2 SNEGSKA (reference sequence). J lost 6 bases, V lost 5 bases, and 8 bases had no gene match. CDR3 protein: CSALGQGRGEQYF. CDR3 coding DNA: TGCAGTGCTTTAGGACAGGGGAGAGGCGAGCAGTACTTC.

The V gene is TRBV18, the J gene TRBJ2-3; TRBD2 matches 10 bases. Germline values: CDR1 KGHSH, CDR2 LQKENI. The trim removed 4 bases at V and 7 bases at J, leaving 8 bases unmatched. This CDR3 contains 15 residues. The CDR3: CASSRLQTSGNTQYF. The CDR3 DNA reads TGTGCCAGCTCACGACTCCAAACTAGCGGGAATACGCAGTATTTT.

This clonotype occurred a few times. The CDR3 protein is CASALRSGSTDTQYF. CDR3 bases: TGCGCCAGCGCTCTCCGGAGCGGTAGCACAGATACGCAGTATTTT. This rearrangement joins TRBV4-3 to TRBJ2-3; TRBD2 might be the D (5 bases). This CDR3 is 15 amino acids long. Trimming pared 8 bases from V and 0 bases from J, leaving 15 bases between. Germline CDR1 is LGHNA and CDR2 is YSLEER.

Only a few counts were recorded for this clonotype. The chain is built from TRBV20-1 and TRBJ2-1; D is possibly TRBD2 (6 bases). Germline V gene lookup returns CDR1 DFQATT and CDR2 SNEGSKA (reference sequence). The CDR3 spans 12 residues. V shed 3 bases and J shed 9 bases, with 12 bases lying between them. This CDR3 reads CSASRRAGEQFF. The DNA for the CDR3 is TGCAGTGCTAGTCGGAGGGCGGGTGAGCAGTTCTTC.